A selection of T cell receptor beta chains follows, all from one sample in a study of T cells in Graves' hyperthyroidism and ophthalmopathy. From the multiplex PCR reads, TCRdb called clonotypes with MiXCR, one entry per CDR3 protein. This sample has 250,000 to 300,000 distinct CDR3 sequences, with approximately 18% found just once. The sample comprised blood. The receptor source for this set is a man aged 50 to 59 with Graves' ophthalmopathy. Both conserved end residues are trimmed from each CDR3. Each record gives: D gene, V gene, CDR3 protein. A D gene is named only where the DNA matches it firmly.

>.|TRBV6-5
ASSYSDRQYEQY
>.|TRBV6-2/TRBV6-3
ASSLTGLAPSSTDTQY
>.|TRBV20-1
SAVQADENEQF
>TRBD2|TRBV20-1
SAQLAGQETQY
>.|TRBV28
ASTPAGIGETQY
>.|TRBV19
ASSIGGGGANVLT
>TRBD1|TRBV27
ASSLRGRNQPQH
>TRBD2|TRBV7-2
ASSLLAGDHEQF
>TRBD1|TRBV24-1
ATSEVGQNYGYT
>.|TRBV6-4
ASTRLT
>TRBD2|TRBV3-1
ASSQETSGRARYEQY
>TRBD2|TRBV28
ASRPVSSGRYEQY
>.|TRBV6-4
ASSPQGGDQPQH
>.|TRBV27
ASSGQSGSYNEQF
>.|TRBV6-1
ASSRNPPGGSSYNSPLH
>.|TRBV5-1
ASSLEGTPEQF
>.|TRBV12-3/TRBV12-4
ASSYQGWETRY
>TRBD2|TRBV9
ASTESSGENNEQF
>.|TRBV29-1
SGFGNGELF
>.|TRBV12-3/TRBV12-4
ASSFRGFNQPQH
>.|TRBV5-1
ASSFGGSYNEQF
>.|TRBV5-1
ASSLVPRGLGDTEAF
>.|TRBV15
ATSRGEGSAKNIQY
>TRBD2|TRBV28
ASRSPPGTKFNVLSYEQY
>.|TRBV2
ASAQWGEETQY
>.|TRBV7-8
ASSLRATVNTEAF
>.|TRBV7-3
ASSSIVGEQF
>TRBD2|TRBV18
ASSGTSGGVADTQY
>.|TRBV28
ASSFRSGEQY
>.|TRBV20-1
SAITTGSTEAF
>TRBD2|TRBV11-2
ASSLETSPRYNEQF
>TRBD1|TRBV27
ASSPTGVTYEQY
>.|TRBV30
AFSSTAPRGTQY
>.|TRBV3-1
ASSQLLGGHETQY
>.|TRBV28
ASSLDPNEQF